The 20 T cell receptor beta chains presented below share a single source sample, sequenced in a study of Ad26.COV2.S vaccination and SARS-CoV-2 variants. Libraries were prepared by immunoSEQ multiplex PCR; TCRdb keeps only in-frame clonotypes and omits some of them. The sample carries about 97,000 clones, around three quarters recorded once. The source was peripheral blood, collected after recovery from COVID-19. The receptors derive from a human donor who had recovered from COVID-19.

The table lists this clone with a count of one. This chain connects TRBV28 to TRBJ2-3; 7 bases align to TRBD1. The CDR3 totals 15 residues. Per the germline V gene, CDR1 is MDHEN and CDR2 is SYDVKM. Trimming removed 6 bases from V and 0 bases from J; junction bases left unmatched: 6. The chain's CDR3 is CASRLGQSSTDTQYF. Written as DNA, the CDR3 is TGTGCCAGCAGGCTGGGACAGAGTAGCACAGATACGCAGTATTTT.

The rearrangement uses TRBV4-2 and TRBJ2-3; 8 bases match TRBD2. V shed 5 bases and J 2 bases; nucleotides not matched to a gene: 15. The germline V gene has CDR1 LGHNA and CDR2 YNFKEQ. This CDR3 contains 18 residues. In DNA form, the CDR3 reads TGTGCCAGCAGCGAGGGCGGGGGGTCCTCAAAATACACAGATACGCAGTATTTT. The encoded protein is CASSEGGGSSKYTDTQYF.

Written as DNA, the CDR3 is TGTGCCAGCAACCCACAGGGGGCAGACACCGGGGAGCTGTTTTTT. It is translated as CASNPQGADTGELFF. This sequence joins TRBV6-5 and TRBJ2-2; 9 positions agree with TRBD1. J lost 3 bases, V lost 7 bases, and 6 bases had no gene match. The CDR3 length is 15 residues. The germline V gene has CDR1 MNHEY and CDR2 SVGAGI.

The rearrangement links TRBV11-2 to TRBJ1-2; D remains unclear. CDR3 size: 15 residues. V was shortened by 0 bases and J by 0 bases, with 8 bases between the two germline ends. Germline-derived CDR1 and CDR2 are SGHAT and FQNNGV. Here the CDR3 reads CASSLDYLANYGYTF. CDR3 nucleotides: TGTGCCAGCAGCTTAGATTACCTAGCTAACTATGGCTACACCTTC.

This clone was detected only a few times. The chain has TRBV5-1 and TRBJ2-1; weak D call: TRBD1 (6 bases). This CDR3 region has 15 residues. V was cut by 5 bases and J by 4 bases, with 16 bases left in between. The germline gives CDR1 SGHRS, CDR2 YFSETQ. Written as DNA, the CDR3 is TGCGCCAGCAGATCAACAGGGTCTGGTTACAATGAGCAGTTCTTC. Translating gives CASRSTGSGYNEQFF.

The V and J genes are TRBV10-3 and TRBJ2-5, with 7 bases identical to TRBD1. The CDR3 has 16 residues. Trimming cost V 3 bases and J 2 bases; bases outside gene matches: 9. Germline CDR1 reads ENHRY; CDR2 reads SYGVKD. Here the CDR3 reads CAISENRVQGQETQYF. The CDR3 DNA reads TGTGCCATCAGTGAAAACAGGGTACAGGGGCAAGAGACCCAGTACTTC.

This chain uses TRBV6-5 with TRBJ1-1; D call uncertain. Trimming left V 0 bases short and J 4 bases short, with 6 bases between. Germline-derived CDR1 and CDR2 are MNHEY and SVGAGI. This CDR3 is 13 amino acids long. CDR3 sequence: CASSYSRSTEAFF. The CDR3 bases are TGTGCCAGCAGTTACTCGCGGTCCACTGAAGCTTTCTTT.

This clone was picked up a small number of times. CDR3 protein: CASSLQSGGHQPQHF. CDR3 sequence (DNA): TGTGCCAGCAGCTTACAATCAGGGGGACATCAGCCCCAGCATTTT. This chain joins TRBV7-2 and TRBJ1-5, with TRBD1 matching over 7 bases. CDR3 length: 15 residues. CDR1 is SGHTA and CDR2 is FQGNSA in the germline V gene. Unmatched junction bases numbered 6, after V lost 2 bases and J lost 5 bases.

The DNA for the CDR3 is TGTGCCAGCAGACAGGGAGGCACTGAAGCTTTCTTT. Encoded protein: CASRQGGTEAFF. This rearrangement joins TRBV6-5 to TRBJ1-1; perhaps TRBD1 as D (6 bases). The CDR3 has 12 residues. Trimming left V 6 bases short and J 4 bases short, with 9 bases between. The germline gives CDR1 MNHEY, CDR2 SVGAGI.

The chain combines TRBV11-2 with TRBJ2-1; the D gene is possibly TRBD2 (6 bases). Trimming left V 5 bases short and J 2 bases short, with 22 bases between. The germline V gene encodes CDR1 SGHAT and CDR2 FQNNGV. CDR3 length: 18 amino acids. The CDR3 region is CASSDVGAGSVTYNEQFF. The CDR3 DNA sequence: TGTGCCAGCAGCGATGTGGGAGCGGGCTCTGTGACCTACAATGAGCAGTTCTTC.

This clone was seen just once. The V gene is TRBV28, the J gene TRBJ2-3, with 11 bases identical to TRBD2. This CDR3 is 17 amino acids long. Germline CDR1 and CDR2: MDHEN and SYDVKM. With 4 bases clipped from V and 0 bases from J, the junction kept 6 bases outside the gene matches. CDR3 bases: TGTGCCAGCAGTTCCTCTAGCGGGGGGACTAGCACAGATACGCAGTATTTT. Translating gives CASSSSSGGTSTDTQYF.

The chain joins TRBV5-6 to TRBJ2-1, with D uncertain. The CDR3 length is 11 residues. CDR1 is SGHDT and CDR2 is YYEEEE in the germline V gene. Trimming removed 6 bases from V and 10 bases from J, with 11 bases in between. This CDR3 is CASTRRSEQFF. Here the CDR3 DNA reads TGTGCCAGCACCCGACGCTCGGAGCAGTTCTTC.

The chain uses TRBV11-3 and TRBJ2-3; 10 bases agree with TRBD2. This CDR3 region has 14 residues. After removal of 4 bases from V and 6 bases from J, the junction contained 4 bases not matched to a gene. CDR1 and CDR2 (germline): SGHNT, YENEEA. CDR3: CASSSLAGVDTQYF. The CDR3 DNA sequence: TGTGCCAGCAGCTCCCTAGCGGGGGTTGATACGCAGTATTTT.

This clone was detected only once. This rearrangement joins TRBV6-5 to TRBJ1-6; D call uncertain. The CDR3 runs to 13 residues. The germline CDR1 and CDR2 sequences are MNHEY and SVGAGI. Trimming stripped 5 bases from V and 8 bases from J, with 10 bases between. The CDR3: CASSPDGDSPLHF. As DNA, the CDR3 is TGTGCCAGCAGTCCCGACGGTGATTCACCCCTCCACTTT.

The chain links TRBV19 to TRBJ1-3; D may be TRBD1 (5 bases). V lost 9 bases to trimming and J lost 4 bases, with 16 bases between them. The CDR3 is 14 residues long. The germline V gene has CDR1 LNHDA and CDR2 SQIVND (reference sequence). In DNA form, the CDR3 reads TGTGCCAGCAGGGAGCAGGGACGAGGAAACACCATATATTTT. This encodes CASREQGRGNTIYF. The full variable domain, rest sourced from reference TRBV19 and TRBJ1-3, is DGGITQSPKYLFRKEGQNVTLSCEQNLNHDAMYWYRQDPGQGLRLIYYSQIVNDFQKGDIAEGYSVSREKKESFPLTVTSAQKNPTAFYLCASREQGRGNTIYFGEGSWLTVV.

The J gene is TRBJ2-7, the V gene TRBV5-4; no clear D gene. The V end was cut by 2 bases, the J end by 4 bases, with 10 bases between. The CDR3 covers 13 residues. In germline, CDR1 is SGHNT, CDR2 YYREEE (reference sequence). This chain's CDR3 is CASSFQSNYEQYF. In DNA, the CDR3 is TGTGCCAGCAGCTTCCAATCTAATTACGAGCAGTACTTC.

The DNA for the CDR3 is TGTGCCAGCAGCTTCTGGGACAGGGAATACGAGCAGTACTTC. Amino acid sequence: CASSFWDREYEQYF. The genes are TRBV5-6 and TRBJ2-7, with 9 bases lining up with TRBD1. Germline V gene lookup returns CDR1 SGHDT and CDR2 YYEEEE. V lost 2 bases and J lost 4; bases outside the gene matches: 4. The CDR3 has 14 amino acids.

The chain employs TRBV7-9 and TRBJ2-1; D remains unclear. The ends were cut back, 0 bases at V and 10 bases at J, with 13 bases in the middle. Germline CDR1 is SEHNR and CDR2 is FQNEAQ (reference sequence). This CDR3 is built from 14 residues. The CDR3 region is CASSLASPPAEQFF. Here the CDR3 DNA reads TGTGCCAGCAGCTTAGCGTCCCCTCCAGCCGAGCAGTTCTTC.

The chain joins TRBV6-1 to TRBJ1-1, with D perhaps TRBD1 (6 bases). This CDR3 is built from 12 residues. Germline assignment: CDR1 MNHNS and CDR2 SASEGT. With 1 base removed from V and 11 bases from J, the gap between germline ends came to 11 bases. CDR3 amino acids: CASSEGGQRAFF. The CDR3 coding sequence is TGTGCCAGCAGTGAAGGCGGACAGCGGGCTTTCTTT.

This clone showed up just once. CDR3 amino acids: CASSRPAAWGQEGYTF. CDR3 nucleotides: TGTGCCAGCAGCCGCCCCGCGGCGTGGGGCCAGGAGGGCTACACCTTC. The rearrangement links TRBV5-4 to TRBJ1-2, with a weak D call TRBD1 (5 bases). CDR3 length equals 16 residues. CDR1 is SGHNT and CDR2 is YYREEE in the germline V gene (reference sequence). With 4 bases removed from V and 8 bases from J, the gap between germline ends came to 24 bases.